A selection of T cell receptor beta chains follows, all from one sample in a study of T cells in Graves' hyperthyroidism and ophthalmopathy. From the multiplex PCR reads, TCRdb called clonotypes with MiXCR, one entry per CDR3 protein. The sample holds 90,000 to 120,000 distinct CDR3 sequences, approximately 15% seen once. The sequenced sample consisted of blood. These receptors were obtained from a woman in her 50s with Graves' hyperthyroidism. Both conserved end residues are part of each CDR3.

TRBV4-1	TRBJ2-5	CASSLRGTSGGGSETQYF
TRBV20-1	TRBJ1-6	CSAQGQGGNSPLHF
TRBV20-1	TRBJ1-2	CSVRDRLNYGYTF
TRBV7-7	TRBJ2-1	CASSSSRGNEQFF
TRBV5-1	TRBJ2-1	CASSSGWVNEQFF
TRBV2	TRBJ2-2	CASSTIAGNTGELFF
TRBV5-8	TRBJ2-1	CASSLLGPRSEQFF
TRBV2	TRBJ1-5	CASTSDNQPQHF
TRBV28	TRBJ1-1	CASSLIGQGTEAFF
TRBV6-1	TRBJ1-1	CASKLSGEHTEAFF
TRBV3-1	TRBJ2-3	CASSQDHPLLRGTDTQYF
TRBV20-1	TRBJ2-3	CSARGATDTDTQYF
TRBV25-1	TRBJ1-5	CASSLLIGLQSQHF
TRBV5-1	TRBJ1-1	CASSQPTGLNTEAFF
TRBV28	TRBJ1-3	CASSPIDSRSGNTIYF
TRBV20-1	TRBJ1-2	CSVPGQGIGGYTF
TRBV29-1	TRBJ1-2	CSVEETGVNYGYTF
TRBV28	TRBJ1-1	CASTDRGRPSNTEAFF
TRBV11-2	TRBJ2-5	CASSSEGQGRQTQYF
TRBV19	TRBJ1-2	CASSIGWQTHGYTF
TRBV10-3	TRBJ2-1	CAISESSGYREQFF
TRBV5-5	TRBJ2-7	CASSLVGAKQYF